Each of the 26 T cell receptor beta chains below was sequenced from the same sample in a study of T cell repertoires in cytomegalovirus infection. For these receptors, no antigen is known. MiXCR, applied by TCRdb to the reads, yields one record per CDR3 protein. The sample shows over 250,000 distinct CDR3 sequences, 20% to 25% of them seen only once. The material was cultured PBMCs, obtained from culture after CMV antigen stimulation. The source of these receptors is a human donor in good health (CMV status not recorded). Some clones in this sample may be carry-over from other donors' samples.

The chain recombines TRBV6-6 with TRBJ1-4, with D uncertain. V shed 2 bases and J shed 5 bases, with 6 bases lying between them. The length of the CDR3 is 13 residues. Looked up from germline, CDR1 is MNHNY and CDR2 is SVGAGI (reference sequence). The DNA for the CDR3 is TGTGCCAGCAGTTACGGTAGAAATGAAAAACTGTTTTTT. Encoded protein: CASSYGRNEKLFF.

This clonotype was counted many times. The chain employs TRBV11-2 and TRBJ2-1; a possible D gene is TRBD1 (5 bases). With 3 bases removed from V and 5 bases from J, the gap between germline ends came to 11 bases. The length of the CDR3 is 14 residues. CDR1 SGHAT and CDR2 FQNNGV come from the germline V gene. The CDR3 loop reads CASSLGLSNNEQFF. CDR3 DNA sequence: TGTGCCAGCAGCTTGGGGCTATCCAACAATGAGCAGTTCTTC.

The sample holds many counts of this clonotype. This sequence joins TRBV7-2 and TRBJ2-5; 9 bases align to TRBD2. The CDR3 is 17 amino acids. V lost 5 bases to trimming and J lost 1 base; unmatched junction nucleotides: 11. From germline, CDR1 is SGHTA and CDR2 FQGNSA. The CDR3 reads CASSPGGVAGAQETQYF. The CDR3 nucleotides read TGTGCCAGCAGCCCAGGGGGGGTAGCGGGAGCCCAAGAGACCCAGTACTTC. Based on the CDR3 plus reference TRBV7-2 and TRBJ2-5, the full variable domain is GAGVSQSPSNKVTEKGKDVELRCDPISGHTALYWYRQSLGQGLEFLIYFQGNSAPDKSGLPSDRFSAERTGGSVSTLTIQRTQQEDSAVYLCASSPGGVAGAQETQYFGPGTRLLVL.

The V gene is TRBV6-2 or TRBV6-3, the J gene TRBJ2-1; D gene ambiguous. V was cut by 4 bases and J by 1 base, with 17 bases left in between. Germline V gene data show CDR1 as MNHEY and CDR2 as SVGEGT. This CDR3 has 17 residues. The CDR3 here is CASSSALGSRSYNEQFF. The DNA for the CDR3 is TGTGCCAGCAGTTCCGCCTTAGGAAGCCGGTCCTACAATGAGCAGTTCTTC.

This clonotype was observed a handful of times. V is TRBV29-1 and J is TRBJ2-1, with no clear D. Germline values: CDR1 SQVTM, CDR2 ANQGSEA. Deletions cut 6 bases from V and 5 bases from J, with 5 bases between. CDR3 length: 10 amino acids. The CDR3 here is CSVSNNEQFF. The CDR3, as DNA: TGCAGCGTCTCAAACAATGAGCAGTTCTTC.

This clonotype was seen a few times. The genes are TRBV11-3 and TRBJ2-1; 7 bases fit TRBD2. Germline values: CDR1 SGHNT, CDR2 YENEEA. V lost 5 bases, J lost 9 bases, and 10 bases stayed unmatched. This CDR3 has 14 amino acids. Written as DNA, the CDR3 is TGTGCCAGCAGCCCTCGCGCGGGAGACGGTGAGCAGTTCTTC. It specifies CASSPRAGDGEQFF.

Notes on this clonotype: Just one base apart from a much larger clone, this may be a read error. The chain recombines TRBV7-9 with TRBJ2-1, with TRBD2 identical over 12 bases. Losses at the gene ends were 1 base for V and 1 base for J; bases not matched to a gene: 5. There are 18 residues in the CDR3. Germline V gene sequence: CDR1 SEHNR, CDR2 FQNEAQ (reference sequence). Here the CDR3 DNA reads TGTGCCAGCAGCTTAGGGTCAGGACTAGCGGGATCCTACAATGAGCAGTTCTTC. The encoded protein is CASSLGSGLAGSYNEQFF.

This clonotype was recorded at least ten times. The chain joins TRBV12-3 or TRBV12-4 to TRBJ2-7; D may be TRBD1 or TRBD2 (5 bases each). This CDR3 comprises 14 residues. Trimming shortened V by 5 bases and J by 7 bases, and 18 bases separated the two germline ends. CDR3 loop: CASSISGTAPEQYF. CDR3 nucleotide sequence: TGTGCCAGCAGTATTTCCGGGACGGCCCCGGAGCAGTACTTC.

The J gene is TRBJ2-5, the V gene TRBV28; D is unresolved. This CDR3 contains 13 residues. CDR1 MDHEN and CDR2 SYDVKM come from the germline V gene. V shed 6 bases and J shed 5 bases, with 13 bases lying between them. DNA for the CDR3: TGTGCCAGCAGCCCCCCAGCTTTGGAGACCCAGTACTTC. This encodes CASSPPALETQYF.

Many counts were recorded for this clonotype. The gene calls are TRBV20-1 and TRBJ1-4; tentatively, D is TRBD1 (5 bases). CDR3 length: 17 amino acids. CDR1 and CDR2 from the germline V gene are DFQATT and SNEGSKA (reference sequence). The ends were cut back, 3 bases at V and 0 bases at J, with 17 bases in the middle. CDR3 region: CSARGDGGSATNEKLFF. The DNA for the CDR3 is TGCAGTGCTAGGGGGGACGGAGGATCAGCAACTAATGAAAAACTGTTTTTT.

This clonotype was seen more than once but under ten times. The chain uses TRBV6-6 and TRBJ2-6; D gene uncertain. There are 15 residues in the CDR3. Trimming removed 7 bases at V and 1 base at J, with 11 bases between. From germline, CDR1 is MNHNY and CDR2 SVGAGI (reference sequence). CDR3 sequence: CASTPRRSGANVLTF. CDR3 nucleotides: TGTGCCAGCACCCCCCGAAGGTCTGGGGCCAACGTCCTGACTTTC.

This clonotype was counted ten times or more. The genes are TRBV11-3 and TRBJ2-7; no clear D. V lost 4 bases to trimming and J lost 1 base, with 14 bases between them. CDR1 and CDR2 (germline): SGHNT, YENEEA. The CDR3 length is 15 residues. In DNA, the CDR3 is TGTGCCAGCAGCTCCAGCCCCAACAATTCCTACGAGCAGTACGTC. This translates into CASSSSPNNSYEQYV.

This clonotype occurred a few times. CDR3 in amino acids: CASSPGGNEQYV. CDR3 coding DNA: TGTGCCAGCTCACCGGGCGGGAACGAGCAGTACGTC. The gene calls are TRBV18 and TRBJ2-7; D is possibly TRBD2 (6 bases). The CDR3 length is 12 residues. V lost 3 bases, J lost 5 bases, and 8 bases lay in between. Germline V lookup: CDR1 KGHSH, CDR2 LQKENI.

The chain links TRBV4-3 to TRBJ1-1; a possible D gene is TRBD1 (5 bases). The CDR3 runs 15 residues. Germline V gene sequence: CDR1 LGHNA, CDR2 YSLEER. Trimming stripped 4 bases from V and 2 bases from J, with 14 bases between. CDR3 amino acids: CASSLIIGVNTEAFF. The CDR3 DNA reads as TGCGCCAGCAGCCTCATAATAGGGGTTAACACTGAAGCTTTCTTT.

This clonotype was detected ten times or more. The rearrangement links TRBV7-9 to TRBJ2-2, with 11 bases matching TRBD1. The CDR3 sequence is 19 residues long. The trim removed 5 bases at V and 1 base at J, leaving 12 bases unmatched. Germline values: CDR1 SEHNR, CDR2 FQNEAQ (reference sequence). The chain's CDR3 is CASSTTPDRGRRNTGELFF. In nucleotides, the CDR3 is TGTGCCAGCAGCACTACACCGGACAGGGGGCGAAGGAACACCGGGGAGCTGTTTTTT.

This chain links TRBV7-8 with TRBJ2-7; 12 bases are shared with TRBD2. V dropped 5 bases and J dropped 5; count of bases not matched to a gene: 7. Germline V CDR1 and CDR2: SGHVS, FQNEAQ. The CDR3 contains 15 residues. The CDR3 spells CASSPSGRAPDEQYF. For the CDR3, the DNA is TGTGCCAGCAGCCCTAGCGGGAGGGCCCCGGACGAGCAGTACTTC.

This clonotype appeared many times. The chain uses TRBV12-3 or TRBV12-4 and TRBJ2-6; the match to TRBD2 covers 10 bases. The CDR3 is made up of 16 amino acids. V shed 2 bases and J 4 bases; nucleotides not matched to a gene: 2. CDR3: CASSLSGGAGANVLTF. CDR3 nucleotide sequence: TGTGCCAGCAGTTTAAGCGGGGGGGCGGGGGCCAACGTCCTGACTTTC.

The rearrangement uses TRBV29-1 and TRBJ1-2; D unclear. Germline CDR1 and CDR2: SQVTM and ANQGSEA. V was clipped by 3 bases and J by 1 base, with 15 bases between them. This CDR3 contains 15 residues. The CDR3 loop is CSVEGINGDNYGYTF. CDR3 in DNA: TGCAGCGTTGAGGGGATTAACGGTGATAACTATGGCTACACCTTC.

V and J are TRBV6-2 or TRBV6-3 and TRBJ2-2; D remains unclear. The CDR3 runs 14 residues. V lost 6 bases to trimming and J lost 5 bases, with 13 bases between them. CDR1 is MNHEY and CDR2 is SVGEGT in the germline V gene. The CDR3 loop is CASSLNMGTGELFF. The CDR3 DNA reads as TGTGCCAGCAGCCTTAATATGGGTACCGGGGAGCTGTTTTTT.

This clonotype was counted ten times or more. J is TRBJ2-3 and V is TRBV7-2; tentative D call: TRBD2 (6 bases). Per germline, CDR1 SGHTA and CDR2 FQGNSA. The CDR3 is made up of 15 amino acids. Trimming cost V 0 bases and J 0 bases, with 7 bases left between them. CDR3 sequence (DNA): TGTGCCAGCAGCTTAGCTAGCGGTAGCACAGATACGCAGTATTTT. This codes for CASSLASGSTDTQYF.

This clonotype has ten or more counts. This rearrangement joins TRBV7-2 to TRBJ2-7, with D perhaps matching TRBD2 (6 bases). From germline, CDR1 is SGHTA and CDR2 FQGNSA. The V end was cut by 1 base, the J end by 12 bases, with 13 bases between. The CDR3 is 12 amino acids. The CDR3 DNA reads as TGTGCCAGCAGCTTAGGCGCGGGGACGCGGTACTTC. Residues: CASSLGAGTRYF.

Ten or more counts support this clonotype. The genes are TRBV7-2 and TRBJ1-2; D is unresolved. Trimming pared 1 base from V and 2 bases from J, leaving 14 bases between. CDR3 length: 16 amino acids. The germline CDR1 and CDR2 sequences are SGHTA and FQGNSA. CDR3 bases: TGTGCCAGCAGCTTAGAAGTCGCGGGCCTAAACTATGGCTACACCTTC. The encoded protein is CASSLEVAGLNYGYTF. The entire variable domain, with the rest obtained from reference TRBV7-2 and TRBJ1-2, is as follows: GAGVSQSPSNKVTEKGKDVELRCDPISGHTALYWYRQSLGQGLEFLIYFQGNSAPDKSGLPSDRFSAERTGGSVSTLTIQRTQQEDSAVYLCASSLEVAGLNYGYTFGSGTRLTVV.

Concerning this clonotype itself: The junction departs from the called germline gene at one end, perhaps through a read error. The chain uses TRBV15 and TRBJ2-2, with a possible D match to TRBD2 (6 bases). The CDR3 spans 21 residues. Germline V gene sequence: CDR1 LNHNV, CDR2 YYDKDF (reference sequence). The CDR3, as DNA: TGTGCCACCAGCCGAGAGGAGGGTTTAGCCGAGGGTGGTCCGAACACCGGGGAGCTGTTTTTT. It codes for CATSREEGLAEGGPNTGELFF.

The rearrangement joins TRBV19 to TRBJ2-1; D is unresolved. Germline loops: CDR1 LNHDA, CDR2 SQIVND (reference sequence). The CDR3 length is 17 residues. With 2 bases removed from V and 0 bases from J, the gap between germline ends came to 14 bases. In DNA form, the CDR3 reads TGTGCCAGTAGTATATTAAGTAGGCTCGGCTCCTACAATGAGCAGTTCTTC. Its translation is CASSILSRLGSYNEQFF. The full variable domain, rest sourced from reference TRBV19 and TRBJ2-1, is DGGITQSPKYLFRKEGQNVTLSCEQNLNHDAMYWYRQDPGQGLRLIYYSQIVNDFQKGDIAEGYSVSREKKESFPLTVTSAQKNPTAFYLCASSILSRLGSYNEQFFGPGTRLTVL.

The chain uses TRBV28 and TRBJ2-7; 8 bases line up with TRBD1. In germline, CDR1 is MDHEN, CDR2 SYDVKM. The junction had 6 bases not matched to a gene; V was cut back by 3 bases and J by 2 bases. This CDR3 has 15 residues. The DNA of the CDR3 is TGTGCCAGCAGTTTGCACGGGACAGGCGCCTACGAGCAGTACTTC. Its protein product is CASSLHGTGAYEQYF.

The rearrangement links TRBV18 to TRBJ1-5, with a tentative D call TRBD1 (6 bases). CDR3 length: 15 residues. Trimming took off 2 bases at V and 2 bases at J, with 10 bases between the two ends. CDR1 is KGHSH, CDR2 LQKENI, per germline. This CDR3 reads CASSPSRQGNQPQHF. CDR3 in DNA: TGTGCCAGCTCACCAAGTCGACAGGGCAATCAGCCCCAGCATTTT.